This is a list of T cell receptor beta chains from one sample in a study of cytomegalovirus exposure and HLA in healthy donors. The method was immunoSEQ multiplex PCR; TCRdb's version includes in-frame clones alone and lacks a portion of them. Among 150,000 to 200,000 clones listed, roughly 80% were seen once. The sequencing input was PBMCs. The receptors were sampled from a woman in her 40s in good health and CMV-seronegative. Both conserved end residues are part of each CDR3. The D gene is left open where the match is weak. Clone size appears in some rows only: once, few, many, or a class for an expanded clone.

v_call clone_size d_call cdr3_aa
TRBV4-2 NA TRBD2 CASSLPPGGSPDTQYF
TRBV5-4 NA NA CASSQGSDRTETQYF
TRBV11-1 NA NA CASSPQGFTDTQYF
TRBV7-9 NA NA CASSLVQGNTGELFF
TRBV19 NA NA CASTRLGGVSDGYTF
TRBV29-1 NA TRBD1 CSVGTGAELFF
TRBV30 NA NA CAWSKTREQYF
TRBV18 NA TRBD1 CASSPPRTGYTDTQYF
TRBV2 NA NA CASTERGMGGGQPQHF
TRBV7-3 NA TRBD1 CASSSDRGGELFF
TRBV28 NA NA CASRPTGNPPKKLFF
TRBV15 NA TRBD1 CATSRDQGAWGTQYF
TRBV4-1 once NA CASSQGQGPNTEAFF
TRBV5-1 NA NA CASSLPRTSEQYF
TRBV6-4 NA TRBD2 CASSERTSSDLHF
TRBV20-1 NA NA CSAYSPYEQYF
TRBV7-9 NA NA CSSSLVQVRGKDTEAFF
TRBV6-4 NA TRBD2 CASSDIAGAAQYF
TRBV6-5 NA NA CASSYSPRSPFGYTF
TRBV10-3 NA NA CATSDRDTQYF
TRBV29-1 NA NA CSVQGGVRSPNTGELFF